Shown below are 26 T cell receptor beta chains from a single sample sequenced in a study of patients and donors after allogeneic stem cell transplantation. TCRdb re-called the RT-PCR reads with MiXCR, one entry per CDR3 protein. The table includes around 200,000 distinct CDR3 sequences, 38% detected once. The sample comprised blood, either unsorted or a sorted T cell fraction (not recorded which). All receptors derive from a human donor who was either an allogeneic HSCT recipient or a stem cell or donor lymphocyte infusion donor (not recorded which). It is not recorded whose cells these are; they may come from a transplant donor.

The rearrangement uses TRBV9 and TRBJ2-7, with D perhaps matching TRBD1 (6 bases). The length of the CDR3 is 15 residues. From germline, CDR1 is SGDLS and CDR2 YYNGEE. Deletions cut 0 bases from V and 2 bases from J, with 12 bases between. Written as DNA, the CDR3 is TGTGCCAGCAGCGTAGACACAGGGCGGCCCTACGAGCAGTACTTC. This gives the protein CASSVDTGRPYEQYF.

The chain has TRBV18 and TRBJ1-3; no clear D gene. Germline CDR1 and CDR2: KGHSH and LQKENI. The germline V and J ends were trimmed by 2 bases and 4 bases, with 9 bases remaining between them. CDR3 length: 14 amino acids. Here the CDR3 reads CASSPGSGGNTIYF. CDR3 nucleotides: TGTGCCAGCTCACCAGGATCGGGCGGAAACACCATATATTTT.

This clonotype appeared a few times. J is TRBJ1-2 and V is TRBV4-1, with D perhaps TRBD1 (6 bases). The germline V and J ends were trimmed by 2 bases and 8 bases, with 18 bases remaining between them. The germline CDR1 and CDR2 sequences are MGHRA and YSYEKL. The CDR3 covers 15 residues. The CDR3 here is CASSQPTRGVRGYTF. The CDR3 nucleotides read TGCGCCAGCAGCCAACCGACAAGGGGGGTTCGCGGCTACACCTTC.

The CDR3, as DNA: TGCGCCAGCAGACGGACAGGGCGCTATGGCTACACCTTC. It codes for CASRRTGRYGYTF. The chain combines TRBV5-1 with TRBJ1-2; TRBD1 aligns across 8 bases. Germline assignment: CDR1 SGHRS and CDR2 YFSETQ. CDR3 length: 13 residues. With 5 bases clipped from V and 4 bases from J, the junction kept 4 bases outside the gene matches. The entire variable domain, with the rest obtained from reference TRBV5-1 and TRBJ1-2, is as follows: KAGVTQTPRYLIKTRGQQVTLSCSPISGHRSVSWYQQTPGQGLQFLFEYFSETQRNKGNFPGRFSGRQFSNSRSEMNVSTLELGDSALYLCASRRTGRYGYTFGSGTRLTVV.

J is TRBJ1-6 and V is TRBV2; D is undetermined. The CDR3 runs to 13 residues. Per germline, CDR1 SNHLY and CDR2 FYNNEI. Deletions cut 7 bases from V and 7 bases from J, with 11 bases between. As DNA, the CDR3 is TGTGCCAGCACAACGGAATCGAATTCACCCCTCCACTTT. Translation: CASTTESNSPLHF.

The sample holds a few counts of this clonotype. This sequence joins TRBV5-1 and TRBJ1-6; no clear D gene. V lost 1 base and J 8 bases, leaving 10 bases between the germline ends. The CDR3 is 14 amino acids. The germline V gene has CDR1 SGHRS and CDR2 YFSETQ. CDR3 nucleotide sequence: TGCGCCAGCAGCTTGTCCGGTGGGGATTCACCCCTCCACTTT. Translated, it gives CASSLSGGDSPLHF.

The J gene is TRBJ1-5, the V gene TRBV19, with no clear D. The germline V and J ends were trimmed by 3 bases and 0 bases, with 9 bases remaining between them. CDR1 and CDR2 from the germline V gene are LNHDA and SQIVND (reference sequence). The CDR3 length is 15 residues. The CDR3 nucleotides are TGTGCCAGTAGTATCAGCCTGGGTAGCAATCAGCCCCAGCATTTT. This translates into CASSISLGSNQPQHF.

The chain links TRBV27 to TRBJ2-3, with 7 bases identical to TRBD2. Germline lookup yields CDR1 MNHEY and CDR2 SMNVEV (reference sequence). V lost 4 bases and J lost 8; bases outside the gene matches: 9. There are 14 residues in the CDR3. The CDR3 loop reads CASSYAEGRATQYF. In nucleotides, the CDR3 is TGTGCCAGCAGTTACGCGGAGGGGAGGGCTACGCAGTATTTT.

This clonotype was found a few times. This chain uses TRBV20-1 with TRBJ1-1; 10 bases line up with TRBD1. The germline gives CDR1 DFQATT, CDR2 SNEGSKA (reference sequence). CDR3 length: 15 amino acids. V shed 6 bases, J shed 0 bases, and the junction held 7 bases outside the gene matches. Written as DNA, the CDR3 is TGCAGTGCCTCCTTCGACAGGGGGCTGAACACTGAAGCTTTCTTT. Protein: CSASFDRGLNTEAFF.

The CDR3 bases are TGCAGTGCTAGATCGGGACAGGGGGGGGTTCAGCCCCAGCATTTT. Protein sequence: CSARSGQGGVQPQHF. The chain joins TRBV20-1 to TRBJ1-5, with 11 bases identical to TRBD1. The V gene's germline CDR1 is DFQATT and CDR2 SNEGSKA (reference sequence). The CDR3 has 15 residues. The ends lost 2 bases at V and 6 bases at J; junction bases unmatched: 6.

This clonotype was counted between two and nine times. CDR3 loop: CSVEFDRRSNYGYTF. The CDR3, as DNA: TGCAGCGTTGAATTCGACCGTAGATCTAACTATGGCTACACCTTC. The chain combines TRBV29-1 with TRBJ1-2; D remains unclear. The CDR3 contains 15 residues. Germline CDR1 and CDR2: SQVTM and ANQGSEA. V lost 2 bases and J 0 bases, leaving 13 bases between the germline ends.

The chain recombines TRBV25-1 with TRBJ1-6, with D possibly being TRBD1 (6 bases). The germline V and J ends were trimmed by 5 bases and 10 bases, with 12 bases remaining between them. From germline, CDR1 is MGHDK and CDR2 SYGVNS. The CDR3 is 13 residues long. This CDR3 reads CASSNRVGSPLHF. The CDR3 nucleotides read TGTGCCAGCAGTAACAGGGTTGGGTCACCCCTCCACTTT.

CDR3 DNA: TGCAGTGCTAGAGATTCGAGGGGGAACACTGAAGCTTTCTTT. Its protein is CSARDSRGNTEAFF. The chain combines TRBV20-1 with TRBJ1-1, with D maybe TRBD1 (5 bases). This CDR3 contains 14 residues. CDR1 is DFQATT and CDR2 is SNEGSKA in the germline V gene (reference sequence). Between the trimmed V and J ends, which lost 0 bases and 1 base, there was a span of 9 bases.

The CDR3 protein is CASRGQGAGEQFF. Written as DNA, the CDR3 is TGCGCCAGCAGAGGACAGGGGGCGGGTGAGCAGTTCTTC. The J gene is TRBJ2-1, the V gene TRBV10-2, with 11 nucleotides matching TRBD1. The CDR3 sequence is 13 residues long. The germline gives CDR1 WSHSY, CDR2 SAAADI. V trimming: 6 bases; J trimming: 9 bases; junction bases outside the gene matches: 4.

This chain joins TRBV29-1 and TRBJ1-1; D not resolved. Germline V gene lookup returns CDR1 SQVTM and CDR2 ANQGSEA. The CDR3 runs 12 residues. V was trimmed by 7 bases and J by 1 base, leaving 10 bases between them. CDR3 sequence: CSAQHSNTEAFF. CDR3 DNA sequence: TGCAGCGCCCAACATTCGAACACTGAAGCTTTCTTT.

This clonotype was seen only a few times. The gene calls are TRBV6-5 and TRBJ1-1, with 8 bases fitting TRBD1. Germline trimming cut 10 bases from V and 3 bases from J; bases unmatched to any gene: 13. CDR1 and CDR2 from the germline V gene are MNHEY and SVGAGI. The CDR3 spans 15 residues. CDR3 in DNA: TGTGCCACCGAACCGACGACAGGGGAATACACTGAAGCTTTCTTT. This translates into CATEPTTGEYTEAFF.

This chain joins TRBV29-1 and TRBJ1-4; tentatively, D is TRBD1 (6 bases). Deletions cut 7 bases from V and 5 bases from J, with 11 bases between. The CDR3 consists of 12 residues. Per germline, CDR1 SQVTM and CDR2 ANQGSEA. For the CDR3, the DNA is TGCAGCGGCAGGGGACCGAATGAAAAACTGTTTTTT. Translating gives CSGRGPNEKLFF.

This clonotype has only a few counts. This sequence joins TRBV10-1 and TRBJ1-1, with TRBD1 matching over 10 bases. Germline assignment: CDR1 WNHNN and CDR2 SYGVQD (reference sequence). Unmatched junction bases numbered 0, after V lost 4 bases and J lost 1 base. This CDR3 is built from 14 residues. CDR3 loop: CASSGDRGNTEAFF. The CDR3 DNA sequence: TGCGCCAGCAGTGGGGACAGGGGGAACACTGAAGCTTTCTTT.

The table lists this clonotype with a few counts. The J gene is TRBJ1-1, the V gene TRBV20-1; 12 bases are a match to TRBD1. The CDR3 extends over 13 amino acids. Germline values: CDR1 DFQATT, CDR2 SNEGSKA (reference sequence). J was trimmed by 8 bases and V by 3 bases; bases with no gene match: 4. The CDR3 loop is CSARGQGAGEAFF. The CDR3 nucleotides read TGCAGTGCTAGGGGACAGGGGGCCGGGGAAGCTTTCTTT.

This chain connects TRBV12-3 or TRBV12-4 to TRBJ1-1; D is undetermined. Trimming shortened V by 6 bases and J by 5 bases, and 16 bases separated the two germline ends. This CDR3 has 14 amino acids. The CDR3 region is CASRGDPGRTEAFF. In DNA form, the CDR3 reads TGTGCCAGCAGGGGAGATCCTGGGAGGACTGAAGCTTTCTTT.

This chain links TRBV28 with TRBJ1-4; D is undetermined. CDR3 length: 14 amino acids. The V gene's germline CDR1 is MDHEN and CDR2 SYDVKM. V was pared by 5 bases and J by 4 bases, with 11 bases between. The CDR3 DNA follows: TGTGCCAGCAGTCACGGGATCCATAATGAAAAACTGTTTTTT. Translating it yields CASSHGIHNEKLFF.

Only one count was recorded for this clonotype. J is TRBJ2-1 and V is TRBV6-5, with 15 bases matching TRBD2. The CDR3 consists of 15 residues. The germline CDR1 and CDR2 sequences are MNHEY and SVGAGI. Unmatched junction bases numbered 3, after V lost 5 bases and J lost 7 bases. The CDR3 reads CASSRTSGGDNEQFF. In nucleotides, the CDR3 is TGTGCCAGCAGTCGGACTAGCGGGGGGGATAATGAGCAGTTCTTC.

This chain links TRBV9 with TRBJ2-1; 14 bases line up with TRBD2. CDR1 and CDR2 (germline): SGDLS, YYNGEE. The CDR3 extends over 16 amino acids. The trim removed 3 bases at V and 8 bases at J, leaving 7 bases unmatched. In DNA form, the CDR3 reads TGTGCCAGCAGCGCCAGACTAGCGGGGGGGCCGTATGAGCAGTTCTTC. It is translated as CASSARLAGGPYEQFF.

V is TRBV20-1 and J is TRBJ1-1; D unresolved. CDR1 DFQATT and CDR2 SNEGSKA come from the germline V gene (reference sequence). Deletions cut 3 bases from V and 1 base from J, with 15 bases between. The CDR3 is 15 residues long. CDR3 loop: CSASIWTPRNTEAFF. The CDR3 nucleotides read TGCAGTGCTAGTATATGGACCCCGAGGAACACTGAAGCTTTCTTT.

The chain recombines TRBV14 with TRBJ1-3, with TRBD1 matching over 12 bases. Unmatched junction bases numbered 8, after V lost 4 bases and J lost 4 bases. The germline V gene has CDR1 SGHDN and CDR2 FVKESK. The CDR3 contains 17 residues. The CDR3 coding sequence is TGTGCCAGCAGCCGCCCGGGACAGGGGGCGAACGGAAACACCATATATTTT. Its protein is CASSRPGQGANGNTIYF.

The table lists this clonotype with a few counts. V is TRBV28 and J is TRBJ1-4; the match to TRBD1 covers 7 bases. The CDR3 is 14 residues long. Looked up from germline, CDR1 is MDHEN and CDR2 is SYDVKM. V was clipped by 6 bases and J by 4 bases; unmatched bases: 5. The CDR3 DNA reads TGTGCCAGCAGCAGGGGGGGGAGTAATGAAAAACTGTTTTTT. Residues: CASSRGGSNEKLFF.